The 21 T cell receptor beta chains listed next were all sequenced from one sample in a study. Via MiXCR, TCRdb re-called the RT-PCR reads, giving one row per CDR3 protein. The sample records about 680,000 distinct CDR3 sequences, more than 13% being singletons. Material: memory CD4+ T cells from blood. These receptors were collected from a female donor in good health, serving as a healthy control.

The table lists this clonotype with a few counts. The chain couples TRBV27 to TRBJ1-2, with a weak D call TRBD1 (5 bases). The CDR3 consists of 13 residues. The germline V gene encodes CDR1 MNHEY and CDR2 SMNVEV (reference sequence). Deletions cut 6 bases from V and 4 bases from J, with 12 bases between. CDR3 nucleotides: TGTGCCAGCAGCGGGGCAGGGTCCTATGGCTACACCTTC. This gives the protein CASSGAGSYGYTF.

The CDR3 region is CASSPRAGQTSETQYF. The CDR3 coding sequence is TGTGCCAGCAGTCCACGCGCGGGACAAACAAGCGAGACCCAGTACTTC. This chain uses TRBV25-1 with TRBJ2-5, with D perhaps given as TRBD1 or TRBD2 (6 bases each). The CDR3 sequence is 16 residues long. Germline V lookup: CDR1 MGHDK, CDR2 SYGVNS. Trimming stripped 5 bases from V and 5 bases from J, with 21 bases between.

The V gene is TRBV27, the J gene TRBJ2-3; D gene unclear. The V gene's germline CDR1 is MNHEY and CDR2 SMNVEV (reference sequence). V lost 9 bases, J lost 4 bases, and 20 bases lay in between. The CDR3 loop spans 15 amino acids. The CDR3 DNA follows: TGTGCCAGTAATGTAGGCAGCCCCTACGCAGATACGCAGTATTTT. Residues: CASNVGSPYADTQYF.

Ten or more counts support this clonotype. The gene calls are TRBV29-1 and TRBJ2-7; D remains unclear. V dropped 4 bases and J dropped 3 bases, with 7 bases sitting between them. The CDR3 is made up of 11 amino acids. Germline V CDR1 and CDR2: SQVTM, ANQGSEA. The CDR3 coding sequence is TGCAGCGTTGCCTCAAGCTACGAGCAGTACTTC. It yields the protein CSVASSYEQYF.

The chain is built from TRBV13 and TRBJ1-4; D not resolved. Between the trimmed V and J ends, which lost 3 bases and 0 bases, there was a span of 17 bases. Germline CDR1 and CDR2: PRHDT and FYEKMQ (reference sequence). The CDR3 length is 18 residues. The CDR3 DNA reads TGTGCCAGCAGCTTCACCGCAGGTGGAGGGTCAACTAATGAAAAACTGTTTTTT. Its translation is CASSFTAGGGSTNEKLFF.

This clonotype was recorded a few times. This chain connects TRBV11-2 to TRBJ2-1; D is ambiguous. Germline CDR1 is SGHAT and CDR2 is FQNNGV. V lost 1 base to trimming and J lost 1 base, with 11 bases between them. This CDR3 comprises 16 residues. The CDR3 bases are TGTGCCAGCAGCTTAGTGTGGTTAGTTTCCTACAATGAGCAGTTCTTC. It is translated as CASSLVWLVSYNEQFF.

This chain's CDR3 is CASSSGTGVVAGVVETQYF. The CDR3 nucleotides are TGTGCCAGCAGTTCCGGGACAGGGGTGGTAGCGGGAGTTGTGGAGACCCAGTACTTC. The J gene is TRBJ2-5, the V gene TRBV12-3 or TRBV12-4; tentative D call: TRBD1 (10 bases). This CDR3 is 19 amino acids long. V was clipped by 4 bases and J by 5 bases, with 29 bases between them.

This clonotype turned up a few times. The chain has TRBV9 and TRBJ2-3; a weak D match, TRBD2 (6 bases). Germline assignment: CDR1 SGDLS and CDR2 YYNGEE. CDR3 length equals 16 residues. The V end was cut by 4 bases, the J end by 0 bases, with 15 bases between. The CDR3, as DNA: TGTGCCAGCAGCCCCCAATCCCGGGGGAGCACAGATACGCAGTATTTT. Translated, it gives CASSPQSRGSTDTQYF.

As for this clonotype: One end of the junction does not line up with germline, which may come from a read error. V gene TRBV7-3 combines with J gene TRBJ2-1, with 11 nucleotides matching TRBD2. From germline, CDR1 is SGHTA and CDR2 FQGTGA. The CDR3 contains 14 residues. The CDR3 coding sequence is TGTGCCAGCAGCCCAAAATCAAGACTAGCGGGATTGATCTTC. Translating it yields CASSPKSRLAGLIF.

This clonotype has ten or more counts. V gene TRBV5-1 combines with J gene TRBJ1-2; no clear D. This CDR3 contains 11 residues. In germline, CDR1 is SGHRS, CDR2 YFSETQ. Trimming pared 1 base from V and 10 bases from J, leaving 8 bases between. CDR3 region: CASSLNGFYTF. In DNA form, the CDR3 reads TGCGCCAGCAGCTTGAACGGCTTCTACACCTTC.

The genes are TRBV6-6 and TRBJ1-1, with D tentatively TRBD1 (5 bases). Deletions cut 6 bases from V and 11 bases from J, with 25 bases between. CDR3 length: 15 residues. Germline CDR1 reads MNHNY; CDR2 reads SVGAGI (reference sequence). The CDR3 DNA follows: TGTGCCAGCAGACCCCCCGAGGACACTGTGATTCCCGCTTTCTTT. It codes for CASRPPEDTVIPAFF.

This clonotype was counted between two and nine times. The chain couples TRBV24-1 to TRBJ2-1, with 7 bases that match TRBD1. CDR1 and CDR2 from the germline V gene are KGHDR and SFDVKD. This CDR3 has 16 amino acids. V shed 5 bases and J 4 bases; nucleotides not matched to a gene: 10. The CDR3 loop is CATSAGQVSGYNEQFF. DNA for the CDR3: TGTGCCACCAGTGCCGGACAGGTCTCAGGGTACAATGAGCAGTTCTTC.

The genes are TRBV30 and TRBJ2-3, with TRBD2 matching 7 bases. This CDR3 spans 14 amino acids. Looked up from germline, CDR1 is GTSNPN and CDR2 is SVGIG (reference sequence). With V trimmed by 0 bases and J by 9 bases, 9 bases remained unmatched. The CDR3 region is CAWSVVAGVGTQYF. The CDR3 DNA is TGTGCCTGGAGTGTAGTGGCGGGAGTAGGGACGCAGTATTTT.

V usage is TRBV7-9 and J usage is TRBJ1-5; perhaps TRBD1 as D (5 bases). The germline V gene has CDR1 SEHNR and CDR2 FQNEAQ (reference sequence). The V end lost 5 bases, the J end lost 7 bases, and 15 bases lay between the germline ends. This CDR3 region has 14 residues. This CDR3 is CASSESGAEQPQHF. CDR3 in DNA: TGTGCCAGCAGCGAGAGCGGGGCGGAACAGCCCCAGCATTTT.

The chain joins TRBV5-1 to TRBJ2-3; 7 bases line up with TRBD2. The CDR3 has 14 residues. Per the germline V gene, CDR1 is SGHRS and CDR2 is YFSETQ. V dropped 4 bases and J dropped 6; count of bases not matched to a gene: 8. The CDR3 bases are TGCGCCAGCAGCGCCAGGACTAGGCAGGATACGCAGTATTTT. It specifies CASSARTRQDTQYF. The full variable domain, in which reference TRBV5-1 and TRBJ2-3 provide the parts outside the CDR3, is KAGVTQTPRYLIKTRGQQVTLSCSPISGHRSVSWYQQTPGQGLQFLFEYFSETQRNKGNFPGRFSGRQFSNSRSEMNVSTLELGDSALYLCASSARTRQDTQYFGPGTRLTVL.

This clonotype was observed at least ten times. V gene TRBV27 combines with J gene TRBJ2-3; D is undetermined. The CDR3 spans 15 residues. V lost 5 bases to trimming and J lost 0 bases, with 12 bases between them. From germline, CDR1 is MNHEY and CDR2 SMNVEV (reference sequence). This chain's CDR3 is CASSVMAASTDTQYF. CDR3 nucleotide sequence: TGTGCCAGCAGTGTCATGGCGGCTAGCACAGATACGCAGTATTTT.

In this sample, this clonotype turned up once. The V gene is TRBV19, the J gene TRBJ1-1; TRBD1 might be the D (6 bases). There are 17 residues in the CDR3. The germline V and J ends were trimmed by 4 bases and 4 bases, with 22 bases remaining between them. Germline CDR1 is LNHDA and CDR2 is SQIVND (reference sequence). The CDR3 bases are TGTGCCAGTAGTAGGCCCAACCGGGGGGGCGTTGGCACTGAAGCTTTCTTT. Encoded protein: CASSRPNRGGVGTEAFF.

This clonotype was observed at least ten times. The CDR3 sequence: CASSQVGEKLFF. In DNA form, the CDR3 reads TGTGCCAGCAGCCAAGTGGGTGAAAAACTGTTTTTT. V usage is TRBV4-2 and J usage is TRBJ1-4; unclear D gene. The CDR3 contains 12 residues. CDR1 is LGHNA and CDR2 is YNFKEQ in the germline V gene. Trimming removed 1 base from V and 7 bases from J, with 4 bases in between.

This clonotype came up many times. This chain uses TRBV5-6 with TRBJ1-1; TRBD1 might be the D (5 bases). In germline, CDR1 is SGHDT, CDR2 YYEEEE. V lost 4 bases and J lost 1, with 20 bases in between. The CDR3 is 17 residues long. The CDR3: CASSRLEGFSANTEAFF. Written as DNA, the CDR3 is TGTGCCAGCAGCCGCTTGGAGGGGTTCTCAGCGAACACTGAAGCTTTCTTT.

This clonotype has at least ten counts. The J gene is TRBJ2-1, the V gene TRBV7-2; the D is unclear. With 1 base removed from V and 1 base from J, the gap between germline ends came to 8 bases. CDR1 and CDR2 from the germline V gene are SGHTA and FQGNSA. This CDR3 region has 15 residues. The CDR3 coding sequence is TGTGCCAGCAGCTTAGTGTGGGGTTCCTACAATGAGCAGTTCTTC. The encoded protein is CASSLVWGSYNEQFF. The full variable domain, in which reference TRBV7-2 and TRBJ2-1 provide the parts outside the CDR3, is GAGVSQSPSNKVTEKGKDVELRCDPISGHTALYWYRQSLGQGLEFLIYFQGNSAPDKSGLPSDRFSAERTGGSVSTLTIQRTQQEDSAVYLCASSLVWGSYNEQFFGPGTRLTVL.

Worth noting for this clonotype: A much larger clone sits a single nucleotide away, making a read error possible. V gene TRBV20-1 combines with J gene TRBJ1-1; D gene uncertain. The CDR3 runs to 13 residues. Germline assignment: CDR1 DFQATT and CDR2 SNEGSKA (reference sequence). In DNA, the CDR3 is TGCAGTGCTGCCAGCGGATCGATCACTGGAGCTTTCTTT. It is translated as CSAASGSITGAFF.